Listed below are T cell receptor beta chains from one sample, sequenced in a study of OX40 agonist ivuxolimab in advanced cancers. The method was immunoSEQ multiplex PCR; TCRdb's version includes in-frame clones alone and lacks a portion of them. The sample carries fewer than 80,000 clones, more than 65% recorded once. Sample: CD4+ or CD8+ T cells sorted from blood, taken in a trial of the OX40 agonist ivuxolimab. The receptors originated from an adult with an advanced solid tumor such as melanoma, head and neck, liver or kidney cancer. CDR3s include the opening cysteine and the closing phenylalanine or tryptophan. The D gene is left open where the match is weak. Clone size appears in some rows only: once, few, many, or a class for an expanded clone.

V	D	J	size	CDR3	DNA
TRBV7-2	-	TRBJ1-5	-	CASSLRQRDQPQHF	TGTGCCAGCAGTCTACGACAACGGGATCAGCCCCAGCATTTT
TRBV9	TRBD2	TRBJ2-1	many	CASSYTSGGDNEQFF	TGTGCCAGCAGCTATACTAGCGGAGGGGACAATGAGCAGTTCTTC
TRBV19	TRBD1	TRBJ1-5	-	CASSITGGGQPQHF	TGTGCCAGTAGTATAACAGGGGGAGGCCAGCCCCAGCATTTT
TRBV6-6	TRBD1	TRBJ1-4	-	CASSRQGAEKLFF	TGTGCCAGCAGCCGACAGGGGGCGGAAAAACTGTTTTTT
TRBV5-6	-	TRBJ2-4	-	CASSLPNGKNIQYF	TGTGCCAGCAGCTTGCCAAACGGCAAAAACATTCAGTACTTC
TRBV7-2	-	TRBJ1-3	-	CASSFTTPVGGNTIYF	TGTGCCAGCAGCTTTACAACTCCGGTGGGGGGAAACACCATATATTTT
TRBV7-2	TRBD1	TRBJ1-2	few	CASSLVAGTGAPTSF	TGTGCCAGCAGCTTAGTGGCCGGGACAGGGGCTCCGACGTCCTTC
TRBV15	-	TRBJ2-7	-	CATSRAAATYEQYF	TGTGCCACCAGCAGAGCTGCCGCTACCTACGAGCAGTACTTC
TRBV5-1	-	TRBJ1-6	-	CASSPAAGAGNSPLHF	TGCGCCAGCAGCCCGGCAGCGGGGGCGGGGAATTCACCCCTCCACTTT
TRBV6-5	TRBD2	TRBJ2-1	-	CASSYGRGGHNEQFF	TGTGCCAGCAGTTACGGGCGGGGGGGACACAATGAGCAGTTCTTC
TRBV18	-	TRBJ1-1	-	CASSPKGDFMNTEAFF	TGTGCCAGCTCACCAAAGGGGGACTTCATGAACACTGAAGCTTTCTTT
TRBV6-1	-	TRBJ1-6	once	CASSEIGGGRSPLHF	TGTGCCAGCAGTGAAATCGGGGGGGGTAGGTCACCCCTCCACTTT
TRBV5-6	-	TRBJ1-1	-	CASSLALWSRNTEAFF	TGTGCCAGCAGCTTGGCCTTGTGGTCGAGGAACACTGAAGCTTTCTTT